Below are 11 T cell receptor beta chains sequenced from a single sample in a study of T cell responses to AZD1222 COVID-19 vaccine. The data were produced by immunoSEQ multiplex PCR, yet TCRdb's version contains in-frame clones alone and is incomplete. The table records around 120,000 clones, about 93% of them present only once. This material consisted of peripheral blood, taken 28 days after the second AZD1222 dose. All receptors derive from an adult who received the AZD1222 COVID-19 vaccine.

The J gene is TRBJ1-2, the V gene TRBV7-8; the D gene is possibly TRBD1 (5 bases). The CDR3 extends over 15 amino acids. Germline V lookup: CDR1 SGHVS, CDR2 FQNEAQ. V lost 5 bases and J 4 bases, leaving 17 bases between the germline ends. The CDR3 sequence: CASSVGPTDFYGYTF. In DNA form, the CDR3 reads TGTGCCAGCAGCGTGGGACCAACGGACTTCTATGGCTACACCTTC.

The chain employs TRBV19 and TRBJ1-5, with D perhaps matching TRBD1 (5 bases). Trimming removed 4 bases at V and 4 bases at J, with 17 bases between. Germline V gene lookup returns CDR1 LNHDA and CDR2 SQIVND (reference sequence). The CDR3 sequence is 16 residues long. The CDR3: CASSRIGTVGNQPQHF. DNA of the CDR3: TGTGCCAGTAGTAGAATCGGGACGGTGGGGAATCAGCCCCAGCATTTT.

As DNA, the CDR3 is TGTGCCAGCAGTGAAGCGCTTCTGGCTAGCGAGAGCACAGATACGCAGTATTTT. This gives the protein CASSEALLASESTDTQYF. The rearrangement joins TRBV2 to TRBJ2-3, with a tentative D call TRBD2 (6 bases). This CDR3 spans 18 amino acids. Germline-derived CDR1 and CDR2 are SNHLY and FYNNEI. Trimming pared 0 bases from V and 0 bases from J, leaving 16 bases between.

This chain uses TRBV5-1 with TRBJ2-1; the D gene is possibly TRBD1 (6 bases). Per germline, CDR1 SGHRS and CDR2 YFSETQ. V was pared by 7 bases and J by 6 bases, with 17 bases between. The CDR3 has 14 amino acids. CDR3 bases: TGCGCCAGCCGTGTACAGGGTGGAGGCAATGAGCAGTTCTTC. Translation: CASRVQGGGNEQFF.

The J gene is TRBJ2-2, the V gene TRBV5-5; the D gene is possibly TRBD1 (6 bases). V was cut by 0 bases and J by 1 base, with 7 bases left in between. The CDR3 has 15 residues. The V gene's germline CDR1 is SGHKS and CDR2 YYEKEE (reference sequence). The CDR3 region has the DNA TGTGCCAGCAGCTTGGAGGGGGTGAACACCGGGGAGCTGTTTTTT. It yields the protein CASSLEGVNTGELFF.

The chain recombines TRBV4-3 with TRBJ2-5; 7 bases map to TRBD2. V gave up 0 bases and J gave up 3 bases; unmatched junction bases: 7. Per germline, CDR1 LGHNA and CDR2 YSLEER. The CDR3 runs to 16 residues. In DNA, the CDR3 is TGCGCCAGCAGCCAAGATTACGCGGGAGAAGAAGAGACCCAGTACTTC. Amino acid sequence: CASSQDYAGEEETQYF.

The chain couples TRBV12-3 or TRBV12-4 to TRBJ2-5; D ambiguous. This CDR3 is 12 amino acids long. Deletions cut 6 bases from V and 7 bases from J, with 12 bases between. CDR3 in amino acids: CASRQQPGTQYF. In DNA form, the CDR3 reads TGTGCCAGCAGACAACAGCCAGGGACCCAGTACTTC.

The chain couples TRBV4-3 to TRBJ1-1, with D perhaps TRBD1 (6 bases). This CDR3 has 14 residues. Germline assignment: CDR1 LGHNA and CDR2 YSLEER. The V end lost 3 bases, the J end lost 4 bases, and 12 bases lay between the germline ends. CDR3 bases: TGCGCCAGCAGCCAGAACAGGGAATCCACTGAAGCTTTCTTT. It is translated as CASSQNRESTEAFF.

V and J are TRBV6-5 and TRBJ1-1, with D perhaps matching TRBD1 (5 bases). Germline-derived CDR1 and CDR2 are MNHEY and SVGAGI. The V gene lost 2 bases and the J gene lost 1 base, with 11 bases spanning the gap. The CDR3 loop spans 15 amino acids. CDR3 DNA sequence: TGTGCCAGCAGTTACAGGGGACTGTCGAACACTGAAGCTTTCTTT. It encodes CASSYRGLSNTEAFF.

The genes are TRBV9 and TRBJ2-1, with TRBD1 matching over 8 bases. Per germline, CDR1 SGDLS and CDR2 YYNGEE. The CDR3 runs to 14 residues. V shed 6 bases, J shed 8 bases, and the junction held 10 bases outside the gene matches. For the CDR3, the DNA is TGTGCCAGCACCCTGAGACAGGGGTCGGATGAGCAGTTCTTC. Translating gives CASTLRQGSDEQFF.

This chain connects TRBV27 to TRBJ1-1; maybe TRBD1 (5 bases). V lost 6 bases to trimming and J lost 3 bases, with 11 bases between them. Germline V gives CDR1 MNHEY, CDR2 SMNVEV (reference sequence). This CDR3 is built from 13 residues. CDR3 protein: CASRAGGYTEAFF. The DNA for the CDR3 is TGTGCCAGCAGGGCTGGGGGGTACACTGAAGCTTTCTTT.